Sequencing of this TCR beta chain was carried out in a study of identical twins. In germline, CDR1 is SGHKS, CDR2 YYEKEE (reference sequence). With 2 bases removed from V and 3 bases from J, the gap between germline ends came to 12 bases. CDR3 length equals 14 residues. TCRdb recomputed calls from the 5' RACE reads with MiXCR, one row per CDR3 protein. The sample carries about 1.7 million distinct CDR3 sequences, around 29% recorded once. Healthy Caucasians supplied all donations. The chain uses TRBV5-5 and TRBJ2-7; D is ambiguous. The receptor was isolated from a newborn girl in good health. The sample consisted of cord blood. CDR3 sequence (DNA): TGTGCCAGCAGCTTCTATCCCTCACACTACGAGCAGTACTTC. Translation gives CASSFYPSHYEQYF. Full variable domain (missing parts from reference TRBV5-5 and TRBJ2-7): DAGVTQSPTHLIKTRGQQVTLRCSPISGHKSVSWYQQVLGQGPQFIFQYYEKEERGRGNFPDRFSARQFPNYSSELNVNALLLGDSALYLCASSFYPSHYEQYFGPGTRLTVT.